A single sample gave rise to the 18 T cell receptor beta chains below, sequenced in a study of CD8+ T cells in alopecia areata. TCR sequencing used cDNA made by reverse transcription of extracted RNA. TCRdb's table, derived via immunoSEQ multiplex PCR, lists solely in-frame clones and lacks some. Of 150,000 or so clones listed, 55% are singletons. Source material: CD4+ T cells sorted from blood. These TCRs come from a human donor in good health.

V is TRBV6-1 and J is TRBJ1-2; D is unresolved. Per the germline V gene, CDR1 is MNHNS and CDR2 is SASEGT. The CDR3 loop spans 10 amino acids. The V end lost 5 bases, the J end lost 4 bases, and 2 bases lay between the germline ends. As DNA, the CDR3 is TGTGCCAGCAGTATCTATGGCTACACCTTC. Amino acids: CASSIYGYTF.

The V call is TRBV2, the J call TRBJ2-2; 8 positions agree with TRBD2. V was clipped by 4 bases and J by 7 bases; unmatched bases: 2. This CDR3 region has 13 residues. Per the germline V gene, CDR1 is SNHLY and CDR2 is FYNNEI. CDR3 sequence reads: CASSVLAGGELFF. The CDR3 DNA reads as TGTGCCAGCAGTGTCCTAGCGGGCGGGGAGCTGTTTTTT.

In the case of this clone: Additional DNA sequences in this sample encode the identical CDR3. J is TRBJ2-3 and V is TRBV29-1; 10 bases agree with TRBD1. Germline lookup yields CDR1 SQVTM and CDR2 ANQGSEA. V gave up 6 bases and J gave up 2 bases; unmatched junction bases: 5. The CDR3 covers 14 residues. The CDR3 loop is CSVGQGTYTDTQYF. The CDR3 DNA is TGCAGCGTGGGACAGGGGACATACACAGATACGCAGTATTTT.

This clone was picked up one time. The CDR3 is CASRGAGGGEQYF. The CDR3 region has the DNA TGTGCCAGCAGAGGGGCGGGAGGTGGCGAGCAGTACTTC. The genes are TRBV2 and TRBJ2-7; 8 nucleotides line up with TRBD2. The trim removed 6 bases at V and 6 bases at J, leaving 7 bases unmatched. The germline gives CDR1 SNHLY, CDR2 FYNNEI. The CDR3 loop spans 13 amino acids.

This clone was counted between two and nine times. Written as DNA, the CDR3 is TGCAGCGAAGTGCCGGGACTCAATACGCAGTATTTT. It yields the protein CSEVPGLNTQYF. The V and J genes are TRBV29-1 and TRBJ2-3; D possibly corresponds to TRBD2 (6 bases). Germline V lookup: CDR1 SQVTM, CDR2 ANQGSEA. Trimming cost V 7 bases and J 7 bases, with 15 bases left between them. CDR3 size: 12 residues.

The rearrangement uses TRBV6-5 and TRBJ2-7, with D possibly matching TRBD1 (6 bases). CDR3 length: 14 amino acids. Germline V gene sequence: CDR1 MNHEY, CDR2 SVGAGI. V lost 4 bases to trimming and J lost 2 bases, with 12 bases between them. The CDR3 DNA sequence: TGTGCCAGCAGTTGGGGACACCCCCCCTACGAGCAGTACTTC. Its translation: CASSWGHPPYEQYF.

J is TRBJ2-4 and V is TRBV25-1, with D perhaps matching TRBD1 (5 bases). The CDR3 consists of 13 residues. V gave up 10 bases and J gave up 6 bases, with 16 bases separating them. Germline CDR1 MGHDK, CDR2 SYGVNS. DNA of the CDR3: TGTGCCACCTCGAAGGGTGGGGCAAACATTCAGTACTTC. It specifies CATSKGGANIQYF.

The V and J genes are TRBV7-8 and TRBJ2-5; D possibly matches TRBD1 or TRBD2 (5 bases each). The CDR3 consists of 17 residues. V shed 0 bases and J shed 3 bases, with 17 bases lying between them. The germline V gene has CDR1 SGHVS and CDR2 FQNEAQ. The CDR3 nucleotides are TGTGCCAGCAGCTTAGCGGGGGTTTCGCGGGCCAAAGAGACCCAGTACTTC. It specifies CASSLAGVSRAKETQYF.

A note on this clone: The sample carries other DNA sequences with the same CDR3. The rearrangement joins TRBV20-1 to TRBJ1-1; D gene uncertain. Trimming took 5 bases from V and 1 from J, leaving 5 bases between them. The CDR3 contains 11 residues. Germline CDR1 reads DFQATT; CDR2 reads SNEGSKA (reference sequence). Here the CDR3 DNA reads TGCAGTGCTCGGGGGAACACTGAAGCTTTCTTT. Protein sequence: CSARGNTEAFF.

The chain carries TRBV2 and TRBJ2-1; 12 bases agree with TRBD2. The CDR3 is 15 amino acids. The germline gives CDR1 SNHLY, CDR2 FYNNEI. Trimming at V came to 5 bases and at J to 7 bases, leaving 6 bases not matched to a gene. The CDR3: CASSQLAGGHNEQFF. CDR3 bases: TGTGCCAGCAGTCAACTAGCGGGAGGACATAATGAGCAGTTCTTC.

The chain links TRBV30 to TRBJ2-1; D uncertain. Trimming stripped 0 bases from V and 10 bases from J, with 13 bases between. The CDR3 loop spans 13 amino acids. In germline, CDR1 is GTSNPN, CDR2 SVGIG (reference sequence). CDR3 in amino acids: CAWSVSVPAEQFF. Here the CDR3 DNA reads TGTGCCTGGAGTGTAAGCGTCCCGGCCGAGCAGTTCTTC.

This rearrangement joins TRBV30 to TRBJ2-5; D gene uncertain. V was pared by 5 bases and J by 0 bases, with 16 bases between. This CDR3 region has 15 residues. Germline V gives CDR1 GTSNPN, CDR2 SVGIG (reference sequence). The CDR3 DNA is TGTGCCTGGGACGTACCCGGTCGGGACCAAGAGACCCAGTACTTC. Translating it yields CAWDVPGRDQETQYF.

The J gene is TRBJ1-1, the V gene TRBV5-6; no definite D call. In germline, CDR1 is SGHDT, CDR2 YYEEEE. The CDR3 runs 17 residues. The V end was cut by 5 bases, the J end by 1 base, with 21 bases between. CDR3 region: CASSSPPDLTSNTEAFF. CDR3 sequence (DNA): TGTGCCAGCAGTTCGCCCCCAGATTTAACATCGAACACTGAAGCTTTCTTT. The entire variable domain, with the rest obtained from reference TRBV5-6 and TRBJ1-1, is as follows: DAGVTQSPTHLIKTRGQQVTLRCSPKSGHDTVSWYQQALGQGPQFIFQYYEEEERQRGNFPDRFSGHQFPNYSSELNVNALLLGDSALYLCASSSPPDLTSNTEAFFGQGTRLTVV.

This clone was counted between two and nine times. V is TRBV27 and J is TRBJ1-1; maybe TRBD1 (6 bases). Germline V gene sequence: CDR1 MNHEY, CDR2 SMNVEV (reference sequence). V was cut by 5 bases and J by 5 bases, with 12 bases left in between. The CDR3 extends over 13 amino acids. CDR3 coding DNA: TGTGCCAGCAGTATTAACAGGGAAACTGAAGCTTTCTTT. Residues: CASSINRETEAFF.

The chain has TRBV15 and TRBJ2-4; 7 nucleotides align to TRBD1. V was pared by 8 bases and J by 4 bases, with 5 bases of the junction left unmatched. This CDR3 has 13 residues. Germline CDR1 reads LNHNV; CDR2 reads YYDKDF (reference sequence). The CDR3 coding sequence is TGTGCCACCTCCGGGACAGCGAAAAACATTCAGTACTTC. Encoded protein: CATSGTAKNIQYF.

CDR3 loop: CSAMTETEAFF. The CDR3 DNA reads as TGCAGCGCTATGACAGAAACTGAAGCTTTCTTT. The chain recombines TRBV29-1 with TRBJ1-1; a weak D match, TRBD1 (5 bases). This CDR3 has 11 amino acids. Trimming pared 7 bases from V and 5 bases from J, leaving 11 bases between. The germline V gene has CDR1 SQVTM and CDR2 ANQGSEA.

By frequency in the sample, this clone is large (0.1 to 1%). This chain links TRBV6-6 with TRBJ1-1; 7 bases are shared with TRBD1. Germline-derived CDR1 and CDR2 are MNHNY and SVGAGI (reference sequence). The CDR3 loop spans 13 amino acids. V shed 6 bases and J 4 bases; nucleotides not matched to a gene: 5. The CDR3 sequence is CASRYQGGTEAFF. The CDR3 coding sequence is TGTGCCAGCAGATATCAGGGGGGCACTGAAGCTTTCTTT.

The CDR3 DNA follows: TGTGCCAGCAGCTTAGAAGAGGGGATCTTCTACGAGCAGTACTTC. Amino acids: CASSLEEGIFYEQYF. The chain employs TRBV11-2 and TRBJ2-7; possibly TRBD1 or TRBD2 for D (5 bases each). With 0 bases removed from V and 3 bases from J, the gap between germline ends came to 12 bases. Germline V gene sequence: CDR1 SGHAT, CDR2 FQNNGV. The CDR3 length is 15 residues.